A selection of T cell receptor beta chains follows, all from one sample in a study of CD8 T cells in ankylosing spondylitis. TCRdb re-derived calls from the 5' RACE reads in MiXCR, one entry per CDR3 protein. Here the sample spans around 230,000 distinct CDR3 sequences, approximately 8% being singletons. Sequences were obtained from blood, either unsorted or a sorted T cell fraction (not recorded which). All receptors derive from a female donor with ankylosing spondylitis or in good health (not recorded which). Each CDR3 is given with its conserved first and last residue. The order of the fields is V gene, J gene, clone size, D gene, CDR3 DNA, CDR3 protein. A D gene is named only where the DNA matches it firmly. Clone size is not always given. Where it is, it says once, few, many or a class for expanded clones.

v_call: TRBV6-1; j_call: TRBJ1-2; clone_size: many; d_call: TRBD1; cdr3_nt: TGTGCCAGCAAGGGGGCAGGAGAATACTATGGCTACACCTTC; cdr3_aa: CASKGAGEYYGYTF
v_call: TRBV18; j_call: TRBJ2-2; clone_size: few; d_call: TRBD2; cdr3_nt: TGTGCCAGCTCATCACAAGCCGGGAGGCCCCCCGGGGAGCTGTTTTTT; cdr3_aa: CASSSQAGRPPGELFF
v_call: TRBV19; j_call: TRBJ2-1; clone_size: many; d_call: -; cdr3_nt: TGTGCCAGTAGTTGGTCCCCCGAGGGGGAGCAGTTCTTC; cdr3_aa: CASSWSPEGEQFF
v_call: TRBV10-3; j_call: TRBJ1-6; clone_size: many; d_call: -; cdr3_nt: TGTGCCATCAGTGAGTGGACAGTCAATAATTCACCCCTCCACTTT; cdr3_aa: CAISEWTVNNSPLHF
v_call: TRBV7-2; j_call: TRBJ2-7; clone_size: -; d_call: -; cdr3_nt: TGTGTCAGCAGCCCCGATTCGGCGGGGATTCGCGAGCAGTACTTC; cdr3_aa: CVSSPDSAGIREQYF
v_call: TRBV7-2; j_call: TRBJ2-7; clone_size: many; d_call: TRBD2; cdr3_nt: TGTGCCAGCAGCGCCGTAGCGGGGAACTACGAGCAGTACTTC; cdr3_aa: CASSAVAGNYEQYF
v_call: TRBV6-1; j_call: TRBJ1-1; clone_size: many; d_call: -; cdr3_nt: TGTGCCGGCAGGGAGGGCTACACTGAAGCTTTCTTT; cdr3_aa: CAGREGYTEAFF
v_call: TRBV4-3; j_call: TRBJ1-2; clone_size: many; d_call: -; cdr3_nt: TGCGCCAGCAGCCAAAATCACAGGGCCTACTATGGCTACACCTTC; cdr3_aa: CASSQNHRAYYGYTF
v_call: TRBV20-1; j_call: TRBJ2-1; clone_size: many; d_call: -; cdr3_nt: TGCAGTCCGGGCAGGACCGATGAGCAGTTCTTC; cdr3_aa: CSPGRTDEQFF
v_call: TRBV27; j_call: TRBJ2-1; clone_size: -; d_call: TRBD2; cdr3_nt: TGTGCCAGCAGCACGGGACTGCTATGGGGGGGGAGCGAGCAGTTCTTC; cdr3_aa: CASSTGLLWGGSEQFF
v_call: TRBV24-1; j_call: TRBJ2-3; clone_size: many; d_call: -; cdr3_nt: TGTGCCACCAGTGCAGGACAGCCAGATACGCAGTATTTT; cdr3_aa: CATSAGQPDTQYF
v_call: TRBV29-1; j_call: TRBJ2-1; clone_size: many; d_call: TRBD2; cdr3_nt: TGCAGCGTTGGTCGCGGGAGCTACAATGAGCAGTTCTTC; cdr3_aa: CSVGRGSYNEQFF
v_call: TRBV5-4; j_call: TRBJ2-1; clone_size: many; d_call: -; cdr3_nt: TGTGCCAGCAGCTTGGATCTTAATGAGCAGTTCTTC; cdr3_aa: CASSLDLNEQFF
v_call: TRBV5-1; j_call: TRBJ2-7; clone_size: many; d_call: -; cdr3_nt: TGCGCCAGCAGCTTGTCGTTTGACGAGCAGTACTTC; cdr3_aa: CASSLSFDEQYF
v_call: TRBV5-1; j_call: TRBJ2-4; clone_size: -; d_call: TRBD1; cdr3_nt: TGCGCCAGCAGCTTGGCACAGGGGAACGCCAAAAACATTCAGTACTTC; cdr3_aa: CASSLAQGNAKNIQYF
v_call: TRBV9; j_call: TRBJ1-1; clone_size: many; d_call: -; cdr3_nt: TGTGCCAGCAGCACGGGACCGGGGTTGAACACTGAAGCTTTCTTT; cdr3_aa: CASSTGPGLNTEAFF
v_call: TRBV5-1; j_call: TRBJ1-6; clone_size: many; d_call: -; cdr3_nt: TGCGCCAGCAGCTTGGACAGGGTTCGGGGTTCACCCCTCCACTTT; cdr3_aa: CASSLDRVRGSPLHF
v_call: TRBV6-1; j_call: TRBJ2-7; clone_size: -; d_call: TRBD2; cdr3_nt: TGTGCCAGCAGTGAAGAGGGGACTAGTACCTACGAGCAGTACTTC; cdr3_aa: CASSEEGTSTYEQYF
v_call: TRBV20-1; j_call: TRBJ1-1; clone_size: many; d_call: TRBD1; cdr3_nt: TGCAGTGCTACTGCCGGGACAGGGGGGATGAACACTGAAGCTTTCTTT; cdr3_aa: CSATAGTGGMNTEAFF